What follows is one T cell receptor (beta chain) and its context. The count of this clone is one. Its antigen has not been determined. Base-call qualities are not available, and no considerably larger clone is one nucleotide away. The data were taken from a study of PD-1 blockade in classical Hodgkin lymphoma (dated by TCRdb to about 2020). Concerning the study at large: Nivolumab dosing was 3 mg/kg intravenously every 2 weeks, continuing until either disease progression or unacceptable toxicity. A peripheral blood immune signature of response to PD-1 blockade in classical Hodgkin lymphoma was defined using TCR beta sequencing and CyTOF. Beyond this particular receptor, the publication reports: Newly diagnosed patients were reported to have lower baseline TCR diversity than healthy donors, and relapsed/refractory patients were reported to have lower baseline TCR diversity still. Baseline diversity similar to that of newly diagnosed patients was observed in trial patients achieving complete response, whereas significantly lower diversity was observed in partial responders and progressors. Lower diversity was observed in patients in whom nivolumab was started less than 1 year after ASCT, and these patients were excluded from later analyses so that confounding by immune reconstitution would be avoided. By C4D1, a significant rise was seen in CD4+ TCR diversity but not in CD8+ TCR diversity (p=0.0027 vs p=0.16), and the rise was most apparent among complete responders (p=0.02). The study was restricted to a single clinical trial cohort, and the causes of repertoire differences, possibly disease activity or prior therapy, were left undefined.

Trimming at the junction amounts to 1 base on V and 4 bases on J, and the germline ends lie 6 bases apart. The cysteine opens and the phenylalanine closes a CDR3 of 13 amino acids. Only CDR3 DNA remains: 39 bases, in frame from the first base. The CDR1 and CDR2 encoded by the germline V gene are SGDLS and YYNGEE. The Qiagen DNeasy kit was used to extract genomic DNA from unsorted PBMCs and from the negatively selected CD4+ and CD8+ fractions. TCR beta CDR3 regions were amplified by immunoSEQ multiplex PCR using primers annealing to V and J segments. A synthetic immune receptor repertoire was used to minimize amplification bias, and any remaining bias was removed computationally after sequencing. Processing in the source paper ran as follows. Repertoire diversity was quantified as the Shannon entropy index using custom Python scripts. The unsorted, CD4+ and CD8+ repertoires were each analyzed separately, with the exception of combined analyses, where CD4+ and CD8+ sequences were merged in silico. Clonal expansion was defined as a frequency increase of at least 2-fold after treatment compared with C1D1, and clones undetected at baseline were assigned a pseudocount of 0.5. Singleton clones were defined as clones with 0 or 1 copy at C1D1, and non-singleton clones were defined as clones with 2 or more copies. Clones expanded in unsorted samples were labelled as CD4+, CD8+ or unknown by matching protein sequences in sorted samples from the same patient. Wilcoxon tests on paired samples were used to test changes in diversity from C1D1 to C4D1. TCRdb retrieved this table from immuneACCESS and kept in-frame rearrangements only. Not all clones are present; in checked studies, unresolved V genes account for under half, and no reason is known for the remainder. Clone size and the V and J calls come from that table; the DNA yielded D and trimming. In all, the sample holds fewer than 40,000 clones, and about 86% of those were seen once. Approximately 0.88% of the sample comes from the top ten.

What the time point label conveys for this sample: cycle 4 day 1 (C4D1), after more than five weeks of nivolumab. Relapse after autologous stem cell transplantation had occurred in all trial patients, and cohorts A, B and C were distinguished by prior brentuximab vedotin exposure. CD4+ T cells were purified from thawed PBMCs by magnetic negative selection with a Miltenyi CD4+ T cell isolation kit. A total of over 50 patients with relapsed/refractory classical Hodgkin lymphoma made up the trial cohort, and each patient's best overall response was complete response, partial response or progressive disease. In the multi-cohort phase II CheckMate 205 trial, trial patients received single-agent nivolumab. An independent review committee assessed best overall response by applying the 2007 International Working Group response criteria. Trial PBMCs were obtained immediately prior to nivolumab initiation (C1D1) and on therapy at cycle 2 day 1 and cycle 4 day 1. Peripheral blood was collected in 8 mL Vacutainer Cell Preparation Tubes, from which PBMCs were isolated by centrifugation and then cryopreserved. Purified CD4+ and CD8+ fractions were prepared only for cases in which an additional PBMC sample was available. On LS columns in a quadroMACS separator, the magnetically labelled cells were depleted, and the flow-through was collected as the purified fraction.

The clonotype comes from a human donor with classical Hodgkin lymphoma. The V and J segments used are TRBV9 and TRBJ1-5, with the D gene not confidently named. Sequenced material: CD4+ T cells from blood, taken before the fourth cycle of nivolumab. The nucleotide sequence is TGTGCCAGCAGCGTACCCCTGAATCAGCCCCAGCATTTT. Translated, this gives CASSVPLNQPQHF.